This T cell receptor (beta chain) was documented in a study of blood T cell repertoires in COVID-19. About the research overall: In each case, the material was cDNA or gDNA derived from T cells, B-cell-depleted T cells, or PBMCs.

Original processing methods: It was from reference gene primer amplification that nucleated cell counts were estimated. Profiled with immunoSEQ multiplex PCR; TCRdb holds only in-frame clones, not every one. D and trimming were read from the DNA, whereas the V and J calls and clone size are those reported in that table. The profile shows around 300,000 clones, 85% of them singletons. Participants reported their clinical history, and cohort assignment relied on those reports. Two consecutive negative NP/OP PCR tests, clearance, or resolved symptoms defined Cohort 3 recovery. The sequencing input was PBMCs or T cells enriched from blood (not recorded which). The sequence was obtained from a woman in her forties or fifties who had recovered from COVID-19.

The CDR3 region is CASSFGAGYGYTF. The CDR3 DNA is TGTGCCAGCAGCTTTGGTGCGGGCTATGGCTACACCTTC. The J gene is TRBJ1-2, the V gene TRBV7-9; D gene uncertain. The ends were cut back, 3 bases at V and 4 bases at J, with 9 bases in the middle. Germline CDR1 reads SEHNR; CDR2 reads FQNEAQ (reference sequence). The length of the CDR3 is 13 residues.